What follows describes a single T cell receptor (beta chain). Its antigen is not identified. As for the donors, each was a healthy bone marrow donor. Germline assignment: CDR1 MNHEY and CDR2 SMNVEV (reference sequence). V shed 3 bases, J shed 7 bases, and the junction held 8 bases outside the gene matches. The CDR3 extends over 16 amino acids. The data were taken from a study of cytomegalovirus exposure and HLA in healthy donors. As for the study in general: Most genotyped donors, 65% to 90% of about 400, had Caucasian-associated genetic ancestry. Study results and caveats: Overall, approximately 180 TCR beta chains were annotated as cytomegalovirus-associated. Previously analyzed data showed that most TCR beta V segments were productive at a frequency of about 87% or about 30%.

13 Jbeta primers and 60 Vbeta primers were used for the PCR. Clones were sequenced by immunoSEQ multiplex PCR, and TCRdb holds only the in-frame ones, with some missing. This table has approximately 90,000 clones, just under 70% appearing once. The sequenced material came from PBMCs. The rearrangement links TRBV27 to TRBJ2-7; 14 positions match TRBD2. This sequence was found in a woman aged 45 to 65 in good health and CMV-seropositive. Written as DNA, the CDR3 is TGTGCCAGCAGTTTCTTGACTAGCGGGAGGGCCAGTGAGCAGTACTTC. Protein: CASSFLTSGRASEQYF.